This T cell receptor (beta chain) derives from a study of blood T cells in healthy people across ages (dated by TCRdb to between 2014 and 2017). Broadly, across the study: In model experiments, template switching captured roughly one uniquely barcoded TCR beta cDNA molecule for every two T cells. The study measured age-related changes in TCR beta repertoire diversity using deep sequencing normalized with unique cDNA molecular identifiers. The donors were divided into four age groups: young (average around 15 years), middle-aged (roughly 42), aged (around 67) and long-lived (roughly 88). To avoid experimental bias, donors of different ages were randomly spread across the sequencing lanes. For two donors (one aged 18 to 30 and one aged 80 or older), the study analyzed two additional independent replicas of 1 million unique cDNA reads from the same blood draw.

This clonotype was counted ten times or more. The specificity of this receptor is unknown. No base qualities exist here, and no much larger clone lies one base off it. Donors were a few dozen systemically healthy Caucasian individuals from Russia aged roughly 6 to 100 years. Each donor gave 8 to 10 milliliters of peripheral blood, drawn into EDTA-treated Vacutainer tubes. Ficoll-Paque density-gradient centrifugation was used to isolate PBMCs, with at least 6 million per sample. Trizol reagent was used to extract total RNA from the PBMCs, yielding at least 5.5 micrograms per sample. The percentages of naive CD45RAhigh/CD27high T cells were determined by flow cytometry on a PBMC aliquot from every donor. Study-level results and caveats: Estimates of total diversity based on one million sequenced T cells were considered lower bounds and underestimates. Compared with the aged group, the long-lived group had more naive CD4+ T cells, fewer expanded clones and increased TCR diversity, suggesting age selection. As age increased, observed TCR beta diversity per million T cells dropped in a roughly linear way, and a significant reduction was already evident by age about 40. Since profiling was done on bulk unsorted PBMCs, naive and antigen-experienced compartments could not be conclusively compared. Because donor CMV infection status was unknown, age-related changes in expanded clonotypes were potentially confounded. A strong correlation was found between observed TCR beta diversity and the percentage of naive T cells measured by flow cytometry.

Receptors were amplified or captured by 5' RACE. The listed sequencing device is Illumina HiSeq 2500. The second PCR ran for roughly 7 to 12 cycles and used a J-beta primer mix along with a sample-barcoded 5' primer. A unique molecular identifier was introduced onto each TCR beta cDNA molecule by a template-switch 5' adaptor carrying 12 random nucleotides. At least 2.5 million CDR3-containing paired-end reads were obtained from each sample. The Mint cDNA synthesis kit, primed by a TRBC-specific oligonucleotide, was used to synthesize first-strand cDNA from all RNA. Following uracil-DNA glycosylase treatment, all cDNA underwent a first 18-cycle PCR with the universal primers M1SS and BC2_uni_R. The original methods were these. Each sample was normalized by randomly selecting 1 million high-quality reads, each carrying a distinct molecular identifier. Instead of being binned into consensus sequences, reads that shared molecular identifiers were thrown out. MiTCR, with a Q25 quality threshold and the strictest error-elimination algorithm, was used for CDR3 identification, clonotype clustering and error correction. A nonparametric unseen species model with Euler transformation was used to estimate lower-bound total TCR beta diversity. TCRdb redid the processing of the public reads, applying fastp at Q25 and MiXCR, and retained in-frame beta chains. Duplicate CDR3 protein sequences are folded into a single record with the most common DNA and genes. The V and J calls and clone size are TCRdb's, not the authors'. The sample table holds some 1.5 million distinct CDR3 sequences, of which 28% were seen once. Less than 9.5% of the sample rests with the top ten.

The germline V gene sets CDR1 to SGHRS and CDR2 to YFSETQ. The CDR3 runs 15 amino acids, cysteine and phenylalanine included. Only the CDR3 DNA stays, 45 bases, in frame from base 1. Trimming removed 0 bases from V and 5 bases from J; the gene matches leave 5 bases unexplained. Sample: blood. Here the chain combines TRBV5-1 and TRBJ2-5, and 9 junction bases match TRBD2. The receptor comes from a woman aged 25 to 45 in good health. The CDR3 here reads CASSLESGGIETQYF. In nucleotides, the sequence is TGCGCCAGCAGCTTGGAAAGCGGGGGGATTGAGACCCAGTACTTC.